The rows below give T cell receptor beta chains drawn from one sample of a study of beta chain features in type 1 diabetes. The repertoire was sequenced with immunoSEQ multiplex PCR; TCRdb's copy has only in-frame clones and lacks some. The profile shows around 180,000 clones, around 8% of them singletons. Source material: central memory CD4+ T cells from blood. The source is a woman aged 40 to 50 with type 1 diabetes. CDR3s include the opening cysteine and the closing phenylalanine or tryptophan. Fields, in order: clone size, V gene, D gene, J gene, CDR3 DNA, CDR3 protein. D genes are given only for firm matches. The size field is filled for only some rows; it gives once, few, many or a size class.

NA,TRBV9,NA,TRBJ2-3,TGTGCCAGCAGCGCAGGCCAGGGAACAGATACGCAGTATTTT,CASSAGQGTDTQYF
few,TRBV9,NA,TRBJ2-3,TGTGCCAGCAGCGACGACGGAGGTCAAGGTACGCAGTATTTT,CASSDDGGQGTQYF
NA,TRBV4-2,NA,TRBJ2-3,TGTGCCAGCAGCCAAGACCAGGGAAAGGGGACAGATACGCAGTATTTT,CASSQDQGKGTDTQYF
few,TRBV7-3,NA,TRBJ1-1,TGTGCCAGCAGCTCACAGGGTGTGGGGACTGAAGCTTTCTTT,CASSSQGVGTEAFF
many,TRBV9,TRBD1,TRBJ2-1,TGTGCCAGCAGCCCCGGGACAGCGGCCTACAATGAGCAGTTCTTC,CASSPGTAAYNEQFF
few,TRBV6-5,TRBD1,TRBJ1-4,TGTGCCAGCAGCCTCCGATGGACAGGCGAAAAACTGTTTTTT,CASSLRWTGEKLFF
NA,TRBV28,TRBD1,TRBJ2-1,TGTGCCAGCAGTGCCCATCCGGGGGACAGGACAGAAGCCTACAATGAGCAGTTCTTC,CASSAHPGDRTEAYNEQFF
few,TRBV4-2,TRBD1,TRBJ1-2,TGTGCCAGCAGCTCGGGACAGGGGATTTATGGCTACACCTTC,CASSSGQGIYGYTF
few,TRBV6-6,TRBD2,TRBJ2-7,TGTGCCAGCAGTTCTAAGCGGGGGGAATACGCGCAGTACTTC,CASSSKRGEYAQYF
many,TRBV7-2,TRBD1,TRBJ2-4,TGTGCCAGCAGCGAGACAGGGGGCAAAAACATTCAGTACTTC,CASSETGGKNIQYF
NA,TRBV2,TRBD1,TRBJ2-6,TGTGCCAGCAGTCGGGACAGTAACTCTGGGGCCAACGTCCTGACTTTC,CASSRDSNSGANVLTF
NA,TRBV29-1,NA,TRBJ2-5,TGCAGCGTTGAAAAAAGGGGAGGACAGACCCAGTACTTC,CSVEKRGGQTQYF
few,TRBV11-2,TRBD2,TRBJ2-2,TGTGCCAGCAGCGGACTAGCGGGTTCATCCACCGGGGAGCTGTTTTTT,CASSGLAGSSTGELFF
NA,TRBV7-9,NA,TRBJ1-2,TGTGCCAGCAGCTTAGGAGTCTCGGGCTACACCTTC,CASSLGVSGYTF
NA,TRBV14,NA,TRBJ2-5,TGTGCCAGCAGCCAATGGACAGCCCAAGAGACCCAGTACTTC,CASSQWTAQETQYF
few,TRBV7-8,NA,TRBJ1-1,TGTGCCAGCAGCTTGGAGTTTGAAGCTTTCTTT,CASSLEFEAFF
few,TRBV4-1,NA,TRBJ2-2,TGCGCCAGCAGCCGGGAGGAGGGCGGGGAGCTGTTTTTT,CASSREEGGELFF
many,TRBV20-1,NA,TRBJ1-1,TGCAGGATGGGGCACACTGAAGCTTTCTTT,CRMGHTEAFF
many,TRBV9,NA,TRBJ1-1,TGTGCCAGCAGCGTAACAGGAGCAAACACTGAAGCTTTCTTT,CASSVTGANTEAFF
NA,TRBV30,NA,TRBJ1-2,TGTGCCTTCGATTCGGAGGGGAACTATGGCTACACCTTC,CAFDSEGNYGYTF
few,TRBV5-1,NA,TRBJ2-4,TGCGCCAGCAGCTTACAGGGTAACATTCAGTACTTC,CASSLQGNIQYF
few,TRBV27,TRBD1,TRBJ1-1,TGTGCCAGCAGTCCGAGACAGGGGAGGGCGAACACTGAAGCTTTCTTT,CASSPRQGRANTEAFF
NA,TRBV19,TRBD1,TRBJ2-4,TGTGCCAGTATGGGACAGCCCAAAAACATTCAGTACTTC,CASMGQPKNIQYF
NA,TRBV7-8,NA,TRBJ2-7,TGTGCCAGCAGCTTAACCTGGGGCAGGACCTACGAGCAGTACTTC,CASSLTWGRTYEQYF
few,TRBV9,NA,TRBJ1-5,TGTGCCAGCAGCGTAGGACCCGGGGGTGAGCCCCAGCATTTT,CASSVGPGGEPQHF
many,TRBV7-3,NA,TRBJ2-6,TGTGCCAGCAGCTTATCCGCAGGGGCTGGGGCCAACGTCCTGACTTTC,CASSLSAGAGANVLTF
few,TRBV7-2,TRBD1,TRBJ2-1,TGTGCCAGCAGCCCTACAGGGGGCTCGTGGAATGAGCAGTTCTTC,CASSPTGGSWNEQFF
few,TRBV18,TRBD2,TRBJ2-7,TGTGCCAGCTCACCCGGGGGGACTAGCGGAACCTACGAGCAGTACTTC,CASSPGGTSGTYEQYF
NA,TRBV30,TRBD2,TRBJ2-5,TGTGCCTGGAGTGTACGGGCGGGGAGCGGGAGGTACCAAGAGACCCAGTACTTC,CAWSVRAGSGRYQETQYF
NA,TRBV5-1,NA,TRBJ2-7,TGCGCCAGCAGCTCTTCCTACGAGCAGTACTTC,CASSSSYEQYF
NA,TRBV5-4,TRBD1,TRBJ1-1,TGTGCCAGCAGCTCCCCTAACAGGGGACACACTGAAGCTTTCTTT,CASSSPNRGHTEAFF
many,TRBV7-3,NA,TRBJ2-5,TGTGCCAGCAGCTTCCGGGGATCCCCCCAAGAGACCCAGTACTTC,CASSFRGSPQETQYF
NA,TRBV7-9,TRBD1,TRBJ1-1,TGTGCCAGCAGCCGTACGGGACAGGGTTTCGCTGAAGCTTTCTTT,CASSRTGQGFAEAFF
few,TRBV2,TRBD1,TRBJ1-1,TGTGCCAGCAGACCCCGACCCCAGGGGGCGGTTGAAGCTTTCTTT,CASRPRPQGAVEAFF
few,TRBV7-3,NA,TRBJ2-2,TGTGCCAGCAGCTCTGGACATACAAGCGGGGAGCTGTTTTTT,CASSSGHTSGELFF
many,TRBV5-6,TRBD1,TRBJ1-2,TGTGCCAGCAGCTCCACCGGGACAGACTACACCTTC,CASSSTGTDYTF
few,TRBV6-5,NA,TRBJ2-7,TGTGCCAGCAGTTACTCAGGTGACAGGCCCTACGAGCAGTACTTC,CASSYSGDRPYEQYF
NA,TRBV5-1,NA,TRBJ1-4,TGCGCCAGCAGCTTATTTACCGGGGAAAAACTGTTTTTT,CASSLFTGEKLFF
few,TRBV27,TRBD1,TRBJ2-1,TGTGCCAGCAGTTTGGGACAGGGGGGGTTTGCTGAGCAGTTCTTC,CASSLGQGGFAEQFF
few,TRBV5-6,NA,TRBJ2-3,TGTGCCAGCAGCCCTTCTCGCACAGATACGCAGTATTTT,CASSPSRTDTQYF
few,TRBV28,NA,TRBJ2-1,TGTGCCAGCAGTTTAACAGGGTTCTACAATGAGCAGTTCTTC,CASSLTGFYNEQFF